This T cell receptor beta chain comes out of a study of T cell responses to AZD1222 COVID-19 vaccine. Germline V gives CDR1 SEHNR, CDR2 FQNEAQ (reference sequence). The V gene lost 3 bases and the J gene lost 7 bases, with 8 bases spanning the gap. The length of the CDR3 is 12 residues. Profiled with immunoSEQ multiplex PCR; TCRdb holds only in-frame clones, not every one. The sample shows 100,000 to 120,000 clones, 87% of them seen only once. General study results and limits: It was only after the peak T cell response that any repertoires were sampled. Spike-wide coverage was observed for vaccine-associated CD4 TCRs, with dominant responses at 160-218 and 743-854.

This clone has only a few counts. Its antigen is unknown. This specimen consisted of peripheral blood, obtained on day 0 of AZD1222 vaccination. This TCR was sampled from an adult in good health. V is TRBV7-9 and J is TRBJ2-3, with D unclear. The CDR3 is CASSLFLNTQYF. In DNA, the CDR3 is TGTGCCAGCAGCTTGTTTTTGAATACGCAGTATTTT.